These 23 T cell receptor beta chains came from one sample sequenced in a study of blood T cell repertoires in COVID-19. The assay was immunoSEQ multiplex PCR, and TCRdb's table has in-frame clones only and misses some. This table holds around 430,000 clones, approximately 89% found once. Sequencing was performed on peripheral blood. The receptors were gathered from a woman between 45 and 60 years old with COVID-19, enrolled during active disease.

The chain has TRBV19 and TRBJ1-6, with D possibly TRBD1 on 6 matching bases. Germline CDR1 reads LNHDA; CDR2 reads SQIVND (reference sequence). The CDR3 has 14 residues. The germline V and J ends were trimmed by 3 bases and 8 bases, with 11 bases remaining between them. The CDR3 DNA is TGTGCCAGTAGTATTGAGCAGGGGCATTCACCCCTCCACTTT. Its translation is CASSIEQGHSPLHF. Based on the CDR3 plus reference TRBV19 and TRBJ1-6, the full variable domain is DGGITQSPKYLFRKEGQNVTLSCEQNLNHDAMYWYRQDPGQGLRLIYYSQIVNDFQKGDIAEGYSVSREKKESFPLTVTSAQKNPTAFYLCASSIEQGHSPLHFGNGTRLTVT.

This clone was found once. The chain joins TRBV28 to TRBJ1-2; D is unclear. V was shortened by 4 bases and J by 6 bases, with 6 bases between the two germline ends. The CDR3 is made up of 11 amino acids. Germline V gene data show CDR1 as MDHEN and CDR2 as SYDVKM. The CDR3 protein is CASSSQNGYTF. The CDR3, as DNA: TGTGCCAGCAGTTCCCAAAATGGCTACACCTTC.

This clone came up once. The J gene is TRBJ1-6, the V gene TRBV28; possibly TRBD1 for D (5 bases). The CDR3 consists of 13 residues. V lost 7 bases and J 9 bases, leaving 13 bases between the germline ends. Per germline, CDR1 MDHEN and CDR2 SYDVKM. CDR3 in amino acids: CASKGTEGSPLHF. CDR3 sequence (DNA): TGTGCCAGCAAAGGGACGGAGGGTTCACCCCTCCACTTT.

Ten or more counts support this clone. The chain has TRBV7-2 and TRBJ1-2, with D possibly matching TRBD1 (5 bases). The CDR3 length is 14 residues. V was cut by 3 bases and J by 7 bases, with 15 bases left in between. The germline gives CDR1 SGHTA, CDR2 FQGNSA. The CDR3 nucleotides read TGTGCCAGCAGCTTCTCAGATCAGGGTAGTGGCTACACCTTC. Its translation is CASSFSDQGSGYTF.

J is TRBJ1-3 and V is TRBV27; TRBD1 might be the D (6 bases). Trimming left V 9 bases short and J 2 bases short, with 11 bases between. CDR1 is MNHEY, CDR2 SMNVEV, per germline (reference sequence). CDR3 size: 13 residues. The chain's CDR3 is CASRQAAGNTIYF. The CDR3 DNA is TGTGCCAGTCGACAGGCTGCTGGAAACACCATATATTTT.

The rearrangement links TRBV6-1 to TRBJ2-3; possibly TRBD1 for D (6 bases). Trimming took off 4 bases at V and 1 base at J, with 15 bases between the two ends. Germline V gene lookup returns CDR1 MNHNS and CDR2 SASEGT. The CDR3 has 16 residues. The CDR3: CASSVTGTLRTDTQYF. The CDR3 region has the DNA TGTGCCAGCAGTGTTACCGGGACACTCCGCACAGATACGCAGTATTTT.

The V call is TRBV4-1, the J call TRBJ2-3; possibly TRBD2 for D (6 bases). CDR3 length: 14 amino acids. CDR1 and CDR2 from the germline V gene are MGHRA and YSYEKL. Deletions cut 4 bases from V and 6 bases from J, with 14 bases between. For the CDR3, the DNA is TGCGCCAGCAGCCGGGCGGGGCGAGATGATACGCAGTATTTT. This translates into CASSRAGRDDTQYF.

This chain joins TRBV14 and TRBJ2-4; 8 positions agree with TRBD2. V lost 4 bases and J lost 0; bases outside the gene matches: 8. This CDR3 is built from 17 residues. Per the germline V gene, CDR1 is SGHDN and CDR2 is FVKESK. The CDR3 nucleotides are TGTGCCAGCAGCCTCGGGGGGGCTATACTAGCCAAAAACATTCAGTACTTC. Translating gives CASSLGGAILAKNIQYF.

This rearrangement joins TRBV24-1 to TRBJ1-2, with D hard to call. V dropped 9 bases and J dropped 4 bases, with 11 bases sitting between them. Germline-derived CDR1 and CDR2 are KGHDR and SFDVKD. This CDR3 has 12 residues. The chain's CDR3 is CATLSEGYGYTF. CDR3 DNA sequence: TGTGCCACCCTCAGCGAAGGCTATGGCTACACCTTC.

The CDR3 region is CASSSAVGRQPQHF. In nucleotides, the CDR3 is TGTGCCAGCAGCTCAGCGGTGGGGAGACAGCCCCAGCATTTT. The chain links TRBV3-1 (or the pseudogene TRBV3-2) to TRBJ1-5, with D unresolved. V lost 5 bases to trimming and J lost 7 bases, with 15 bases between them. The CDR3 length is 14 residues. Germline CDR1 is LGHDT and CDR2 is YNNKEL (reference sequence).

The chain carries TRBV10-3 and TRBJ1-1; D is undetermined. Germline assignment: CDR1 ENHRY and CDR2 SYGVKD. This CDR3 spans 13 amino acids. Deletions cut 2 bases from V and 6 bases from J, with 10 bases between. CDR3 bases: TGTGCCATCAGTGAGCCGGAGTGGTCTGAAGCTTTCTTT. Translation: CAISEPEWSEAFF.

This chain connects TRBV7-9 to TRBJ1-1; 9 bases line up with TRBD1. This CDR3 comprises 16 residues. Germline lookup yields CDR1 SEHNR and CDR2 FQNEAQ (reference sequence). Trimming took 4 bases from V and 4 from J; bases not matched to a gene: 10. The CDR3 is CASSSGPGTGITEAFF. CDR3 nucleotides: TGTGCCAGCAGCTCTGGACCCGGGACAGGGATCACTGAAGCTTTCTTT.

The CDR3 coding sequence is TGTGCCAGCAGCCACACTAGCGGCCACTCCTACGAGCAGTACTTC. Its protein product is CASSHTSGHSYEQYF. The genes are TRBV3-1 (or the pseudogene TRBV3-2) and TRBJ2-7; TRBD2 agrees at 8 bases. The V gene's germline CDR1 is LGHDT and CDR2 YNNKEL (reference sequence). Trimming cost V 3 bases and J 0 bases; bases outside gene matches: 4. The CDR3 consists of 15 residues.

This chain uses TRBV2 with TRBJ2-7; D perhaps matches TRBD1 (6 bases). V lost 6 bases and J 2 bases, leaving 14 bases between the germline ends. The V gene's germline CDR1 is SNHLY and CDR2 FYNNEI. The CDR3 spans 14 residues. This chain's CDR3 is CASSRQATTYEQYF. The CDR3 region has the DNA TGTGCCAGCAGCCGACAGGCTACTACCTACGAGCAGTACTTC.

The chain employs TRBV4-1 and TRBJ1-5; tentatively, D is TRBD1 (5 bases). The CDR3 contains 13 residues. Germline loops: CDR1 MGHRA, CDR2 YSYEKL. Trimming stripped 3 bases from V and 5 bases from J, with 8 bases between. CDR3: CASSHGAYQPQHF. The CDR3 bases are TGCGCCAGCAGCCATGGGGCGTATCAGCCCCAGCATTTT.

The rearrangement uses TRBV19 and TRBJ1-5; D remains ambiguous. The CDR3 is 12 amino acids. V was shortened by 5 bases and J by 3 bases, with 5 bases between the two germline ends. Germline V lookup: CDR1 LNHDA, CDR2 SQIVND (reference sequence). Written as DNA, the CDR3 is TGTGCCAGTAGTGACACCAATCAGCCCCAGCATTTT. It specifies CASSDTNQPQHF.

For the CDR3, the DNA is TGCAGTGCTGTTTATTCGTATGGCTACACCTTC. It yields the protein CSAVYSYGYTF. The rearrangement joins TRBV20-1 to TRBJ1-2, with unresolved D. Germline CDR1 reads DFQATT; CDR2 reads SNEGSKA (reference sequence). V lost 5 bases to trimming and J lost 5 bases, with 9 bases between them. The CDR3 contains 11 residues.

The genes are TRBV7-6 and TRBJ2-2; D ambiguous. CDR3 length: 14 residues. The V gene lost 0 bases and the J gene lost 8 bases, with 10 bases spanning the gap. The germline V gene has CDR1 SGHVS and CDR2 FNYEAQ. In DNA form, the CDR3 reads TGTGCCAGCAGCTTAGCAGAGGTATCAGGGGAGCTGTTTTTT. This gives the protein CASSLAEVSGELFF.

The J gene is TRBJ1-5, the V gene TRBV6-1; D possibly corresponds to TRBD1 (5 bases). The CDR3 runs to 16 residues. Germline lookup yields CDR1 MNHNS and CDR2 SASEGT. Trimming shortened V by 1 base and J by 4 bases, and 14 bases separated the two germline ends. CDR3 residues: CASSEGGRARNQPQHF. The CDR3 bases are TGTGCCAGCAGTGAAGGAGGCAGGGCGAGAAATCAGCCCCAGCATTTT.

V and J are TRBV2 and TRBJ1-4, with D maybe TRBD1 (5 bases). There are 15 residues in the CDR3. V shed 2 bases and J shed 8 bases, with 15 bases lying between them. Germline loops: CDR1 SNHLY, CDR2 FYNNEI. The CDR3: CASSERRAGREKLFF. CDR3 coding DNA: TGTGCCAGCAGTGAACGTCGGGCAGGGCGGGAAAAACTGTTTTTT.

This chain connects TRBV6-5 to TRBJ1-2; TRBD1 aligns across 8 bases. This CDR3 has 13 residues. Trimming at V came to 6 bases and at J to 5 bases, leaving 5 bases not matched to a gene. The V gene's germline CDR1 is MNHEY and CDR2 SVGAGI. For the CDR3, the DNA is TGTGCCAGCAGGGATTGGACAGGGTATGGCTACACCTTC. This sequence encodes CASRDWTGYGYTF.

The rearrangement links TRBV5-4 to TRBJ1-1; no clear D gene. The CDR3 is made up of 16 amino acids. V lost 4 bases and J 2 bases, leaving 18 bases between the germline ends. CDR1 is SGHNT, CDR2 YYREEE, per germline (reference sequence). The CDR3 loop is CASSLGSPSINTEAFF. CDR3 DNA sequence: TGTGCCAGCAGCCTGGGGAGTCCTTCTATAAACACTGAAGCTTTCTTT.

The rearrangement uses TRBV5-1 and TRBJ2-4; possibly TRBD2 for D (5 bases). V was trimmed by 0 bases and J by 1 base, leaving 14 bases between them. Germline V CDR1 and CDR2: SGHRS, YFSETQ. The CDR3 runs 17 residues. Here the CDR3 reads CASSLGLEREAKNIQYF. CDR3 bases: TGCGCCAGCAGCTTGGGATTGGAGAGGGAGGCCAAAAACATTCAGTACTTC. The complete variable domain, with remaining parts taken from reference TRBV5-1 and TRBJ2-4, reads KAGVTQTPRYLIKTRGQQVTLSCSPISGHRSVSWYQQTPGQGLQFLFEYFSETQRNKGNFPGRFSGRQFSNSRSEMNVSTLELGDSALYLCASSLGLEREAKNIQYFGAGTRLSVL.